Listed here are 18 T cell receptor beta chains from one sample, sequenced in a study of early T cells in non-severe SARS-CoV-2 infection (dated by TCRdb to about 2021). Library preparation was by 5' RACE. Sequenced on a NextSeq 500. TCRdb reran the public reads through fastp at Q25 and MiXCR, keeping productive beta chains. A single entry per CDR3 protein holds the most common genes and DNA from its merged rows. This sample is represented by approximately 38,000 distinct CDR3 sequences; roughly 5% of them were singletons. In total, the top ten clones hold 4.5% to 5.5% of the sample. Sequencing was carried out using whole blood. These receptors came from an adult who was a healthcare worker with PCR-confirmed SARS-CoV-2 infection or an uninfected control (not recorded which).

The chain links TRBV4-3 to TRBJ2-1; D may correspond to TRBD1 or TRBD2 (5 bases each). V dropped 4 bases and J dropped 0 bases, with 10 bases sitting between them. CDR1 LGHNA and CDR2 YSLEER come from the germline V gene. The CDR3 consists of 15 residues. This CDR3 is CASSRGVDSYNEQFF. The CDR3 coding sequence is TGCGCCAGCAGCCGAGGGGTAGACTCCTACAATGAGCAGTTCTTC.

This clonotype showed up many times. The rearrangement joins TRBV7-2 to TRBJ2-5, with D hard to call. Germline CDR1 is SGHTA and CDR2 is FQGNSA. Trimming cost V 4 bases and J 5 bases, with 8 bases left between them. The length of the CDR3 is 12 residues. The chain's CDR3 is CASSSTPETQYF. The CDR3 DNA sequence: TGTGCCAGCAGCTCAACTCCGGAGACCCAGTACTTC.

With respect to this clonotype: This could be a read error, since a much larger clone is one nucleotide away. The CDR3 carries no conserved terminal phenylalanine or tryptophan, so it likely arises from a read error. This chain joins TRBV12-3 or TRBV12-4 and TRBJ1-1; D is perhaps TRBD1 (5 bases). Trimming removed 3 bases from V and 4 bases from J, with 6 bases in between. The CDR3 length is 12 residues. CDR3 sequence: CASSFGGTEAFI. Here the CDR3 DNA reads TGTGCCAGCAGTTTTGGGGGCACTGAAGCTTTCATT.

This clonotype was recorded a few times. The chain uses TRBV12-3 or TRBV12-4 and TRBJ1-3; D gene uncertain. V was shortened by 5 bases and J by 2 bases, with 7 bases between the two germline ends. The CDR3 runs 13 residues. The CDR3 nucleotides read TGTGCCAGCAGTCCCCAGGCTGGAAACACCATATATTTT. Protein sequence: CASSPQAGNTIYF.

This clonotype was observed many times. CDR3 coding DNA: TGTGCCAGCAGCTTAGGGGCAGAAGAGACCCAGTACTTC. Protein: CASSLGAEETQYF. The chain couples TRBV7-7 to TRBJ2-5; D remains ambiguous. This CDR3 region has 13 residues. V lost 1 base, J lost 3 bases, and 6 bases lay in between. CDR1 is SSHAT and CDR2 is FNYEAQ in the germline V gene (reference sequence).

Many counts were recorded for this clonotype. The V and J genes are TRBV27 and TRBJ2-7, with TRBD2 matching 8 bases. V dropped 5 bases and J dropped 6; count of bases not matched to a gene: 12. This CDR3 is 15 amino acids long. CDR1 MNHEY and CDR2 SMNVEV come from the germline V gene (reference sequence). In DNA, the CDR3 is TGTGCCAGCAGTAGATGGGCTAGCGGGCGCGGCGAGCAGTACTTC. This sequence encodes CASSRWASGRGEQYF.

This clonotype showed up just a few times. V gene TRBV5-1 combines with J gene TRBJ2-7; D not resolved. CDR1 SGHRS and CDR2 YFSETQ come from the germline V gene. Trimming stripped 0 bases from V and 4 bases from J, with 8 bases between. The CDR3 covers 13 residues. In DNA, the CDR3 is TGCGCCAGCAGCTTGGATAGGGCTTACGAGCAGTACTTC. Translation gives CASSLDRAYEQYF.

This clonotype was observed at least ten times. The V and J genes are TRBV12-3 or TRBV12-4 and TRBJ2-3; D gene uncertain. The CDR3 runs 11 residues. V was clipped by 5 bases and J by 4 bases, with 4 bases between them. This CDR3 reads CASSPADTQYF. CDR3 nucleotide sequence: TGTGCCAGCAGTCCGGCAGATACGCAGTATTTT.

At least ten counts were recorded for this clonotype. The chain couples TRBV4-1 to TRBJ1-5; D not resolved. Germline V gene sequence: CDR1 MGHRA, CDR2 YSYEKL. The CDR3 is made up of 14 amino acids. The germline V and J ends were trimmed by 3 bases and 4 bases, with 10 bases remaining between them. The CDR3 DNA follows: TGCGCCAGCAGCCAGGAAATCCTTAATCAGCCCCAGCATTTT. Protein sequence: CASSQEILNQPQHF.

This clonotype was observed at least ten times. The chain carries TRBV20-1 and TRBJ2-7; 11 bases are a match to TRBD2. From germline, CDR1 is DFQATT and CDR2 SNEGSKA (reference sequence). This CDR3 contains 14 residues. With 1 base clipped from V and 2 bases from J, the junction kept 1 base outside the gene matches. The CDR3 region has the DNA TGCAGTGCTAGAGGACTAGCGGGGCCCTACGAGCAGTACTTC. Its protein product is CSARGLAGPYEQYF.

This clonotype was seen repeatedly, ten times or more. This rearrangement joins TRBV5-1 to TRBJ1-1; D gene ambiguous. CDR1 is SGHRS, CDR2 YFSETQ, per germline. Between the trimmed V and J ends, which lost 8 bases and 7 bases, there was a span of 18 bases. This CDR3 has 13 amino acids. CDR3 coding DNA: TGCGCCAGTTCCTATCCCGGGCAGATTGAAGCTTTCTTT. This gives the protein CASSYPGQIEAFF.

The chain links TRBV5-1 to TRBJ1-2, with 9 bases aligning to TRBD1. The trim removed 4 bases at V and 2 bases at J, leaving 9 bases unmatched. The CDR3 is 16 residues long. Germline values: CDR1 SGHRS, CDR2 YFSETQ. As DNA, the CDR3 is TGCGCCAGCAGCGGCGTACAGGGGGCGGCCAACTATGGCTACACCTTC. It specifies CASSGVQGAANYGYTF. Supplemented by reference TRBV5-1 and TRBJ1-2, the full variable domain reads KAGVTQTPRYLIKTRGQQVTLSCSPISGHRSVSWYQQTPGQGLQFLFEYFSETQRNKGNFPGRFSGRQFSNSRSEMNVSTLELGDSALYLCASSGVQGAANYGYTFGSGTRLTVV.

A remark on this clonotype: A much larger clonotype is one base distant, so this may be a read error. The J gene is TRBJ2-3, the V gene TRBV20-1; 16 bases match TRBD2. J was trimmed by 4 bases and V by 5 bases; bases with no gene match: 3. CDR1 is DFQATT and CDR2 is SNEGSKA in the germline V gene (reference sequence). CDR3 length: 15 amino acids. The CDR3: CSAPGTSGGADTQYF. CDR3 bases: TGCAGTGCTCCAGGGACTAGCGGGGGGGCAGATACGCAGTATTTT.

Concerning this clonotype: Being one base from a much bigger clone, this may be a read error. This chain joins TRBV10-2 and TRBJ1-1; D gene unclear. CDR1 is WSHSY, CDR2 SAAADI, per germline. V was cut by 3 bases and J by 0 bases, with 5 bases left in between. This CDR3 spans 13 amino acids. The CDR3 nucleotides are TGCGCCAGCAGTGACGGGGTGAACACTGAAGCTTTCTTT. It is translated as CASSDGVNTEAFF.

This clonotype was detected many times. The chain couples TRBV7-9 to TRBJ1-5; 9 bases map to TRBD1. CDR1 and CDR2 from the germline V gene are SEHNR and FQNEAQ (reference sequence). The CDR3 contains 15 residues. V shed 5 bases, J shed 6 bases, and the junction held 8 bases outside the gene matches. CDR3 loop: CASSASGTGPQPQHF. CDR3 bases: TGTGCCAGCAGCGCATCCGGGACAGGGCCTCAGCCCCAGCATTTT.

The gene calls are TRBV20-1 and TRBJ2-3, with 7 bases matching TRBD2. CDR1 is DFQATT, CDR2 SNEGSKA, per germline (reference sequence). Trimming at V came to 6 bases and at J to 4 bases, leaving 4 bases not matched to a gene. The CDR3 is made up of 12 amino acids. DNA of the CDR3: TGCAGTGCGCGACTAGCTGCAGATACGCAGTATTTT. It yields the protein CSARLAADTQYF.

This chain joins TRBV6-5 and TRBJ2-1; 11 nucleotides match TRBD2. After removal of 6 bases from V and 9 bases from J, the junction contained 4 bases not matched to a gene. Germline V CDR1 and CDR2: MNHEY, SVGAGI. CDR3 length equals 13 residues. The DNA for the CDR3 is TGTGCCAGCAGGCTAGCGGGGGGTATTGAGCAGTTCTTC. It translates to CASRLAGGIEQFF.

This clonotype was recorded many times. The rearrangement joins TRBV5-4 to TRBJ2-3; the match to TRBD2 covers 7 bases. From germline, CDR1 is SGHNT and CDR2 YYREEE (reference sequence). V shed 2 bases and J 6 bases; nucleotides not matched to a gene: 6. This CDR3 spans 14 amino acids. CDR3 nucleotides: TGTGCCAGCAGCTTTATGGGGGGGAGCGATACGCAGTATTTT. Translating it yields CASSFMGGSDTQYF.